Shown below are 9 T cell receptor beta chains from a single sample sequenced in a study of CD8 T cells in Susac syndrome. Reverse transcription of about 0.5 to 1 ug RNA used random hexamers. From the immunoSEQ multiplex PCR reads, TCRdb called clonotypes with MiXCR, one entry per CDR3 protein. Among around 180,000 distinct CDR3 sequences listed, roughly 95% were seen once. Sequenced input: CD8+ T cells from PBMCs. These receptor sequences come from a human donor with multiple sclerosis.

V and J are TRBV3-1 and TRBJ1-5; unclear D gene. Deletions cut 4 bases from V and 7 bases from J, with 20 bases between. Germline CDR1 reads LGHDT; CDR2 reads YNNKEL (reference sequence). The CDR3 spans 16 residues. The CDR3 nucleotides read TGTGCCAGCAGCCCCAAGTTCGGACGGCTCGGGCAGCCCCAGCATTTT. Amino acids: CASSPKFGRLGQPQHF.

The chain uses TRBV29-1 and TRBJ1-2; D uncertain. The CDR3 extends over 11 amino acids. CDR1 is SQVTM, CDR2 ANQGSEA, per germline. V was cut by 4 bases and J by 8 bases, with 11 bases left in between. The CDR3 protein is CSVALGSGYTF. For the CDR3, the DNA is TGCAGCGTTGCCCTAGGCAGCGGCTACACCTTC.

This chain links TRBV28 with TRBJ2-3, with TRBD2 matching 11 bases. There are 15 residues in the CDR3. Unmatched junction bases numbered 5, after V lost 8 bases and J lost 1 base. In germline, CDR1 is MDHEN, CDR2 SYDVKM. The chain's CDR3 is CASAPLAGGTDTQYF. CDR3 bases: TGTGCCAGCGCCCCACTAGCGGGGGGCACAGATACGCAGTATTTT. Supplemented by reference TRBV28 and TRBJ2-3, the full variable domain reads DVKVTQSSRYLVKRTGEKVFLECVQDMDHENMFWYRQDPGLGLRLIYFSYDVKMKEKGDIPEGYSVSREKKERFSLILESASTNQTSMYLCASAPLAGGTDTQYFGPGTRLTVL.

The CDR3 reads CASSHDFGTINQPQHF. The CDR3 DNA follows: TGCGCCAGCAGCCACGACTTTGGGACGATCAATCAGCCCCAGCATTTT. The chain has TRBV4-1 and TRBJ1-5, with a tentative D call TRBD1 (5 bases). Germline CDR1 MGHRA, CDR2 YSYEKL. The CDR3 sequence is 16 residues long. V lost 3 bases to trimming and J lost 3 bases, with 15 bases between them.

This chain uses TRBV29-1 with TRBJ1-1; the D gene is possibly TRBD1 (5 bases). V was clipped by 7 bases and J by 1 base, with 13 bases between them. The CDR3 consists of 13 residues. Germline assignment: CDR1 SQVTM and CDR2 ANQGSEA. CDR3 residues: CSGGRLSNTEAFF. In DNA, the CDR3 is TGCAGCGGGGGACGGCTCTCGAACACTGAAGCTTTCTTT.

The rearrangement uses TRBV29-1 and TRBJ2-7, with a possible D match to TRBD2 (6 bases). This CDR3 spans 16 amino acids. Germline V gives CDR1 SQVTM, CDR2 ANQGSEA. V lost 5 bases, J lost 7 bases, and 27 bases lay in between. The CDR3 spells CSVPSFSGGDAGEQYF. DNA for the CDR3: TGCAGCGTTCCGTCTTTTAGCGGAGGGGACGCAGGGGAGCAGTACTTC.

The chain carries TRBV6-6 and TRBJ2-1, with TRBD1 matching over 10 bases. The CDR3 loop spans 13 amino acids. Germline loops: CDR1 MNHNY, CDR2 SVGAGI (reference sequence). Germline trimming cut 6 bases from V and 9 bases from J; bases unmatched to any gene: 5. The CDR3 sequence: CASSPTGGSEQFF. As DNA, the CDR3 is TGTGCCAGCAGCCCGACAGGGGGCAGTGAGCAGTTCTTC.

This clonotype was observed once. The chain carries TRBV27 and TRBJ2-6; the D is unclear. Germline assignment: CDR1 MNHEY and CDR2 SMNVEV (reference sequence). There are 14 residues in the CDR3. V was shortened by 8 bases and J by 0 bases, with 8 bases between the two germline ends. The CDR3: CASHDNSGANVLTF. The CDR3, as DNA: TGTGCCAGCCACGACAACTCTGGGGCCAACGTCCTGACTTTC.

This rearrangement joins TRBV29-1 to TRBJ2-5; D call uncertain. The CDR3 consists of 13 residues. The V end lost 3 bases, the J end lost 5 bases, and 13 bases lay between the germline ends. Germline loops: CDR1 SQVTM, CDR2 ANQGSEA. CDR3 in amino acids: CSVEDRTVETQYF. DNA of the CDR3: TGCAGCGTTGAGGATCGAACGGTGGAGACCCAGTACTTC.